The 20 T cell receptor beta chains presented below share a single source sample, sequenced in a study of CD8+ T cells in alopecia areata. RNA extraction was followed by reverse transcription into cDNA, which acted as the sequencing template. The table came from immunoSEQ multiplex PCR; TCRdb's copy has only in-frame clones and leaves some out. The profile shows approximately 99,000 clones, 59% of them singletons. Sequencing used CD8+ T cells sorted from blood. All receptors come from a human donor in good health.

The DNA for the CDR3 is TGTGCCAGCAGCTTAGGAGGGACAGCAAAAGAGACCCAGTACTTC. The encoded protein is CASSLGGTAKETQYF. This chain joins TRBV7-9 and TRBJ2-5; 7 bases line up with TRBD1. Germline V CDR1 and CDR2: SEHNR, FQNEAQ (reference sequence). J lost 3 bases, V lost 1 base, and 5 bases had no gene match. The CDR3 length is 15 residues.

A few counts support this clone. The rearrangement joins TRBV5-1 to TRBJ2-3; TRBD2 agrees at 8 bases. V dropped 0 bases and J dropped 2; count of bases not matched to a gene: 2. This CDR3 is 15 amino acids long. Germline CDR1 reads SGHRS; CDR2 reads YFSETQ. Written as DNA, the CDR3 is TGCGCCAGCAGCTTGGAGCGGGGGATCACAGATACGCAGTATTTT. This gives the protein CASSLERGITDTQYF. Complete variable domain (other parts from reference TRBV5-1 and TRBJ2-3): KAGVTQTPRYLIKTRGQQVTLSCSPISGHRSVSWYQQTPGQGLQFLFEYFSETQRNKGNFPGRFSGRQFSNSRSEMNVSTLELGDSALYLCASSLERGITDTQYFGPGTRLTVL.

CDR3 DNA sequence: TGTGCCTGGAGTGTCGCAGTTGGCTTAGCTAACTATGGCTACACCTTC. Protein sequence: CAWSVAVGLANYGYTF. The genes are TRBV30 and TRBJ1-2; D is unresolved. The CDR3 runs 16 residues. Trimming stripped 0 bases from V and 0 bases from J, with 14 bases between. Germline V gene lookup returns CDR1 GTSNPN and CDR2 SVGIG (reference sequence).

The rearrangement joins TRBV6-5 to TRBJ1-6; TRBD1 is a possible D gene (5 bases). CDR3 length: 15 amino acids. With 4 bases removed from V and 6 bases from J, the gap between germline ends came to 13 bases. Per the germline V gene, CDR1 is MNHEY and CDR2 is SVGAGI. The CDR3 sequence is CASSWGRALNSPLHF. CDR3 coding DNA: TGTGCCAGCAGTTGGGGCAGGGCCCTTAATTCACCCCTCCACTTT.

The chain employs TRBV7-2 and TRBJ2-7, with 7 bases matching TRBD2. In germline, CDR1 is SGHTA, CDR2 FQGNSA. V gave up 3 bases and J gave up 4 bases; unmatched junction bases: 9. This CDR3 comprises 15 residues. DNA for the CDR3: TGTGCCAGCAGCTTTTCAATCCAGCGGGGATACGAGCAGTACTTC. Amino acid sequence: CASSFSIQRGYEQYF.

The chain couples TRBV6-1 to TRBJ1-1; TRBD1 matches at 8 bases. This CDR3 region has 14 residues. V lost 4 bases, J lost 2 bases, and 3 bases stayed unmatched. Germline CDR1 and CDR2: MNHNS and SASEGT. The CDR3 DNA reads as TGTGCCAGCAGTGCGGGACAGGAAAACACTGAAGCTTTCTTT. Protein: CASSAGQENTEAFF.

This clone was seen only a few times. The gene calls are TRBV4-3 and TRBJ1-2, with D uncertain. Deletions cut 0 bases from V and 2 bases from J, with 10 bases between. The germline V gene has CDR1 LGHNA and CDR2 YSLEER. The CDR3 is made up of 15 amino acids. In DNA, the CDR3 is TGCGCCAGCAGCCAAGATGGTGGTGGGAACTATGGCTACACCTTC. It specifies CASSQDGGGNYGYTF.

This clone was seen a handful of times. The chain employs TRBV6-5 and TRBJ2-3, with 8 positions matching TRBD2. J gave up 7 bases and V 6 bases, and 12 bases lay outside the gene matches. This CDR3 is built from 15 residues. Germline CDR1 MNHEY, CDR2 SVGAGI. The CDR3 DNA follows: TGTGCCAGCAGGAGCGCCGGGGGGGGCGTAAATACGCAGTATTTT. The encoded protein is CASRSAGGGVNTQYF.

This clone was seen a handful of times. The rearrangement joins TRBV7-8 to TRBJ2-7, with 8 bases that match TRBD2. Germline trimming cut 5 bases from V and 1 base from J; bases unmatched to any gene: 4. CDR3 size: 14 residues. CDR1 is SGHVS, CDR2 FQNEAQ, per germline. The CDR3 coding sequence is TGTGCCAGCAGCCCAACGGGGGGGTCCTACGAGCAGTACTTC. Protein: CASSPTGGSYEQYF. The complete variable domain, with remaining parts taken from reference TRBV7-8 and TRBJ2-7, reads GAGVSQSPRYKVAKRGQDVALRCDPISGHVSLFWYQQALGQGPEFLTYFQNEAQLDKSGLPSDRFFAERPEGSVSTLKIQRTQQEDSAVYLCASSPTGGSYEQYFGPGTRLTVT.

The chain combines TRBV4-2 with TRBJ1-1, with 7 bases aligning to TRBD1. The CDR3 has 15 residues. V was pared by 3 bases and J by 1 base, with 5 bases of the junction left unmatched. Looked up from germline, CDR1 is LGHNA and CDR2 is YNFKEQ. CDR3 sequence (DNA): TGTGCCAGCAGCCAGGACAGGACGGGGAACACTGAAGCTTTCTTT. It is translated as CASSQDRTGNTEAFF.

There are a few counts of this clone. The DNA for the CDR3 is TGTGCCAGCACCGCTAGGGCAGGGCCGCGAGAGCAGTACTTC. This sequence encodes CASTARAGPREQYF. This sequence joins TRBV5-8 and TRBJ2-7, with D possibly matching TRBD1 (5 bases). The germline gives CDR1 SGHTS, CDR2 YDEGEE. V was pared by 6 bases and J by 7 bases, with 20 bases between. The CDR3 is made up of 14 amino acids.

This clone was picked up a small number of times. The rearrangement uses TRBV28 and TRBJ1-1; 8 bases align to TRBD1. The V gene end was trimmed by 4 bases and the J gene end by 2 bases; junction bases not matched to a gene: 9. This CDR3 has 16 residues. CDR1 and CDR2 from the germline V gene are MDHEN and SYDVKM. The CDR3: CASSWSNRGYNTEAFF. The CDR3 nucleotides read TGTGCCAGCAGTTGGTCGAACAGGGGGTATAACACTGAAGCTTTCTTT.

V usage is TRBV5-1 and J usage is TRBJ2-3, with TRBD1 as a possible D gene (6 bases). There are 15 residues in the CDR3. V lost 6 bases, J lost 3 bases, and 17 bases lay in between. Germline values: CDR1 SGHRS, CDR2 YFSETQ. In DNA form, the CDR3 reads TGCGCCAGCACCCCGATAATGCAGGGGACAGATACGCAGTATTTT. It codes for CASTPIMQGTDTQYF.

Ten or more counts support this clone. V and J are TRBV14 and TRBJ2-2; D is possibly TRBD2 (6 bases). Germline V lookup: CDR1 SGHDN, CDR2 FVKESK. The germline V and J ends were trimmed by 5 bases and 1 base, with 20 bases remaining between them. There are 18 residues in the CDR3. CDR3 amino acids: CASSKTGLRYWNTGELFF. For the CDR3, the DNA is TGTGCCAGCAGCAAAACGGGACTCAGGTACTGGAACACCGGGGAGCTGTTTTTT.

There are a few counts of this clone. The J gene is TRBJ2-7, the V gene TRBV7-9; a possible D gene is TRBD1 (6 bases). The CDR3 totals 13 residues. V shed 1 base and J shed 5 bases, with 9 bases lying between them. The germline V gene has CDR1 SEHNR and CDR2 FQNEAQ (reference sequence). This CDR3 reads CASSLGRQDEQYF. Written as DNA, the CDR3 is TGTGCCAGCAGCTTAGGCCGACAGGACGAGCAGTACTTC.

V and J are TRBV13 and TRBJ2-7; D gene uncertain. CDR3 length: 15 residues. Between the trimmed V and J ends, which lost 0 bases and 2 bases, there was a span of 11 bases. Germline V gene lookup returns CDR1 PRHDT and CDR2 FYEKMQ (reference sequence). In DNA, the CDR3 is TGTGCCAGCAGCTTAGGGGGATTCCTTCCCTACGAGCAGTACTTC. It translates to CASSLGGFLPYEQYF.

V and J are TRBV2 and TRBJ1-4, with a weak D call TRBD1 (6 bases). The germline V gene has CDR1 SNHLY and CDR2 FYNNEI. CDR3 size: 15 residues. Trimming removed 6 bases from V and 7 bases from J, with 18 bases in between. The CDR3 DNA reads TGTGCCAGCAGCCCTACTGGGGGCAGAACTGAAAAACTGTTTTTT. As protein: CASSPTGGRTEKLFF.

V is TRBV13 and J is TRBJ2-1; the match to TRBD1 covers 9 bases. The CDR3 has 15 residues. Unmatched junction bases numbered 7, after V lost 5 bases and J lost 5 bases. Per germline, CDR1 PRHDT and CDR2 FYEKMQ (reference sequence). The CDR3 DNA reads TGTGCCAGCAGCGCCACCGGGACAGGGCACAATGAGCAGTTCTTC. It is translated as CASSATGTGHNEQFF.

This chain joins TRBV15 and TRBJ1-2, with 7 bases lining up with TRBD1. This CDR3 has 15 amino acids. After removal of 0 bases from V and 4 bases from J, the junction contained 5 bases not matched to a gene. Germline CDR1 reads LNHNV; CDR2 reads YYDKDF (reference sequence). The CDR3 here is CATSREQGPGYGYTF. In DNA, the CDR3 is TGTGCCACCAGCAGAGAACAGGGGCCGGGCTATGGCTACACCTTC. The full variable domain, with the rest looked up from reference TRBV15 and TRBJ1-2, is DAMVIQNPRYQVTQFGKPVTLSCSQTLNHNVMYWYQQKSSQAPKLLFHYYDKDFNNEADTPDNFQSRRPNTSFCFLDIRSPGLGDTAMYLCATSREQGPGYGYTFGSGTRLTVV.

J is TRBJ2-2 and V is TRBV15; D is uncertain. The ends were cut back, 0 bases at V and 0 bases at J, with 8 bases in the middle. The CDR3 has 16 residues. CDR1 and CDR2 (germline): LNHNV, YYDKDF (reference sequence). The CDR3: CATSRDRTANTGELFF. As DNA, the CDR3 is TGTGCCACCAGCAGAGATAGGACCGCGAACACCGGGGAGCTGTTTTTT.